Detailed here is one T cell receptor (beta chain). Libraries were prepared by immunoSEQ multiplex PCR; TCRdb keeps only in-frame clonotypes and omits some of them. The sample includes 170,000 or so clones, approximately 94% of them seen just once. This sample was taken from a study of control samples from healthy donors and cancer patients. The sequence derives from a woman aged 18-35 years in good health. Sequencing used blood.

The DNA of the CDR3 is TGTGCCAGCAGCGTAGCCGGAAGCGGTAGCACAGATACGCAGTATTTT. The encoded protein is CASSVAGSGSTDTQYF. V gene TRBV9 combines with J gene TRBJ2-3; tentative D call: TRBD2 (5 bases). The V end was cut by 0 bases, the J end by 0 bases, with 11 bases between. The CDR3 runs to 16 residues. Germline lookup yields CDR1 SGDLS and CDR2 YYNGEE.